This T cell receptor (beta chain) was identified during a study of blood T cell repertoires in COVID-19. The protocol was immunoSEQ multiplex PCR, while the TCRdb copy is restricted to in-frame clones and leaves out a portion. The data show about 130,000 clones, around 80% seen once. The V and J ends lost 7 bases and 4 bases respectively, with 20 bases between them. Germline V gene data show CDR1 as MDHEN and CDR2 as SYDVKM. The CDR3 is 15 amino acids. V and J are TRBV28 and TRBJ2-7, with a possible D match to TRBD1 (6 bases). This clonotype was sampled from a man aged 40-49 years with acute COVID-19. The sequencing sample was made of PBMCs or T cells enriched from blood (not recorded which). CDR3 nucleotides: TGTGCCAGCATTGGGGGACAAGCATCCCATTACGAGCAGTACTTC. This encodes CASIGGQASHYEQYF.